The clone carrying this T cell receptor (beta chain) was observed at least ten times. TCRdb re-derived calls from the RT-PCR reads in MiXCR, one entry per CDR3 protein. The data show about 500,000 distinct CDR3 sequences, less than 7.5% seen once. The length of the CDR3 is 14 residues. Germline values: CDR1 SGHRS, CDR2 YFSETQ. V was trimmed by 4 bases and J by 0 bases, leaving 9 bases between them. The source of the sample is a study of response to subunit inactivated influenza vaccine. Sample: PBMCs from blood, taken approximately 25 months after vaccination. The gene calls are TRBV5-1 and TRBJ2-3, with a weak D call TRBD2 (6 bases). This TCR was recovered from a man between 45 and 75 years old who received an inactivated influenza vaccine. In DNA, the CDR3 is TGCGCCAGCAGCCAAGGGACTAGCACAGATACGCAGTATTTT. Protein: CASSQGTSTDTQYF.